Sequencing of this T cell receptor (beta chain) was carried out in a study of blood T cell repertoires in COVID-19. Produced via immunoSEQ multiplex PCR; TCRdb's table is partial and in-frame only. The sample lists 150,000 to 200,000 clones, around 75% seen once, with approximately 15% in the top ten. Sequencing was done on a sample of peripheral blood. This receptor was obtained from an elderly woman with acute or convalescent COVID-19.

CDR3 sequence reads: CASSQVGNTIYF. CDR3 DNA sequence: TGTGCCAGCAGCCAAGTAGGAAACACCATATATTTT. The V and J genes are TRBV3-1 (or the pseudogene TRBV3-2) and TRBJ1-3; no firm D call. In germline, CDR1 is LGHDT, CDR2 YNNKEL (reference sequence). CDR3 length: 12 amino acids. V was cut by 1 base and J by 4 bases, with 2 bases left in between.